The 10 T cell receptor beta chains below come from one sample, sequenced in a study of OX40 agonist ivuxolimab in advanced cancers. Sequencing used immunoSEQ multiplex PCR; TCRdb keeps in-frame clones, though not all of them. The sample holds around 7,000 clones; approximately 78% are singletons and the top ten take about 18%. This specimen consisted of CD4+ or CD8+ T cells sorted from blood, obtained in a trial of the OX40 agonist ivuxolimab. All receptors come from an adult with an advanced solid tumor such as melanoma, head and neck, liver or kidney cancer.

The CDR3 coding sequence is TGTGCCAGCAGTGACTCGAGCTTGACAGGGAGCTATGGCTACACCTTC. The encoded protein is CASSDSSLTGSYGYTF. The chain recombines TRBV6-4 with TRBJ1-2; TRBD1 matches at 7 bases. Germline-derived CDR1 and CDR2 are MRHNA and SNTAGT. The CDR3 is 16 residues long. The trim removed 0 bases at V and 4 bases at J, leaving 8 bases unmatched.

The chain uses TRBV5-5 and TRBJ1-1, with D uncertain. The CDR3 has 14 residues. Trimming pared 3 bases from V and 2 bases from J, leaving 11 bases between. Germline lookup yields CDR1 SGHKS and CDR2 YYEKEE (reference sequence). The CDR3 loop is CASSWWTANTEAFF. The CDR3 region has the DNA TGTGCCAGCAGCTGGTGGACGGCAAACACTGAAGCTTTCTTT.

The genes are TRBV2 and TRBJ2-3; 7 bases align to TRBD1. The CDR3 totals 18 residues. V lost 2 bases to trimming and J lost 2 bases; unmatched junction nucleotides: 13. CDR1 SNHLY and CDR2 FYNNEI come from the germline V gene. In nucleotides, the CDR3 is TGTGCCAGCAGTGAAAGGGGACAGAGAGCGATATTCACAGATACGCAGTATTTT. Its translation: CASSERGQRAIFTDTQYF. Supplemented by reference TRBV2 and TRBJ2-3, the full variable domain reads EPEVTQTPSHQVTQMGQEVILRCVPISNHLYFYWYRQILGQKVEFLVSFYNNEISEKSEIFDDQFSVERPDGSNFTLKIRSTKLEDSAMYFCASSERGQRAIFTDTQYFGPGTRLTVL.

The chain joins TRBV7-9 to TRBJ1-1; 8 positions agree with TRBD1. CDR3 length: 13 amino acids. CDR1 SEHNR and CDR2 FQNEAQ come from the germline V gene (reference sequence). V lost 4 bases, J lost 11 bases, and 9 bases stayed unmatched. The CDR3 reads CASSSWTGQGAFF. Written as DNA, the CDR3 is TGTGCCAGCAGCTCTTGGACAGGGCAAGGGGCTTTCTTT.

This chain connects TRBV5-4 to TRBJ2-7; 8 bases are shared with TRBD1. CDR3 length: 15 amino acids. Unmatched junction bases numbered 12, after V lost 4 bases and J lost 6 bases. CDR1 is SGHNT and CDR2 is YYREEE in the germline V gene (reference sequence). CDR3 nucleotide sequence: TGTGCCAGCAGCCACCCAGGGGGCGGTGAGGCCGAGCAGTACTTC. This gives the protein CASSHPGGGEAEQYF.

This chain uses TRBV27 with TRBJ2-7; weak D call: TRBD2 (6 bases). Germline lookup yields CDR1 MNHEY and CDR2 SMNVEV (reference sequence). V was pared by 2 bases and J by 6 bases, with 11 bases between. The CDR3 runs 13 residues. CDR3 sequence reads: CASSLGSSAEQYF. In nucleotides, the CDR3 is TGTGCCAGCAGTTTAGGGTCTAGCGCCGAGCAGTACTTC.

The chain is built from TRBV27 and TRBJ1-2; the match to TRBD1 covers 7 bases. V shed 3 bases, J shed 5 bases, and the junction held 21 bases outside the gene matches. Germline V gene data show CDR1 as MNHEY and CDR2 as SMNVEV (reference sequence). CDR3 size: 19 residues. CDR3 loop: CASSLVRTGQTSLGYGYTF. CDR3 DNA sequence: TGTGCCAGCAGTTTGGTAAGGACGGGACAGACTTCTCTTGGGTATGGCTACACCTTC.

The CDR3 nucleotides read TGTGCCAGCAGTCAAACAGGGGCCCCTGGAAACACCATATATTTT. Translated, it gives CASSQTGAPGNTIYF. The chain uses TRBV27 and TRBJ1-3, with 7 nucleotides matching TRBD1. The V and J ends lost 5 bases and 2 bases, in that order; junction bases with no gene match: 6. CDR3 length: 15 residues. CDR1 is MNHEY, CDR2 SMNVEV, per germline (reference sequence).

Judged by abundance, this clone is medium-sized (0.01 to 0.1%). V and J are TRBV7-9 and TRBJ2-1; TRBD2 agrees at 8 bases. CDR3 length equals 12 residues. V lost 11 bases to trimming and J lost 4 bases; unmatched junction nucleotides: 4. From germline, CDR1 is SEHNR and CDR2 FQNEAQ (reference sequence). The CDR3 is CAGGGRYNEQFF. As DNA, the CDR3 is TGTGCCGGCGGGGGGCGGTACAATGAGCAGTTCTTC.

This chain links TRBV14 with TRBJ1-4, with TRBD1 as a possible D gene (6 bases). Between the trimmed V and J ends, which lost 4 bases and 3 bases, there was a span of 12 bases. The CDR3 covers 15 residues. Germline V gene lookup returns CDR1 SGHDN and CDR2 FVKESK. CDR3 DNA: TGTGCCAGCAGCCCCTACAGGGTGCCTAATGAAAAACTGTTTTTT. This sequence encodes CASSPYRVPNEKLFF.